This entry describes one TCR beta chain. The source of the sample is a study of OX40 agonist ivuxolimab in advanced cancers. TCRdb's table, derived via immunoSEQ multiplex PCR, lists solely in-frame clones and lacks some. The sample contains 90,000 to 150,000 clones, 80% to 90% of which appear only once. This CDR3 spans 13 amino acids. The ends were cut back, 2 bases at V and 1 base at J, with 5 bases in the middle. Germline V gene lookup returns CDR1 SEHNR and CDR2 FQNEAQ (reference sequence). The chain combines TRBV7-9 with TRBJ1-1; no clear D gene. This specimen was CD4+ or CD8+ T cells sorted from blood, taken in a trial of the OX40 agonist ivuxolimab. The sequence was collected from an adult with an advanced solid tumor such as melanoma, head and neck, liver or kidney cancer. The CDR3 loop is CASSLTANTEAFF. In DNA form, the CDR3 reads TGTGCCAGCAGCTTAACCGCGAACACTGAAGCTTTCTTT.